The 18 T cell receptor beta chains below all came from one sample that was sequenced in a study of cytomegalovirus exposure and HLA in healthy donors. In the PCR, 60 Vbeta and 13 Jbeta primers were used. Data came from immunoSEQ multiplex PCR; TCRdb stores just in-frame clones and leaves some out. The repertoire has about 120,000 clones, roughly 80% of them found once; the top ten carry 1.3% to 1.5%. Input material: PBMCs. The receptors were sampled from a female donor in good health and CMV-seronegative.

The rearrangement links TRBV15 to TRBJ1-3, with D possibly TRBD1 on 5 matching bases. There are 15 residues in the CDR3. V dropped 2 bases and J dropped 0 bases, with 8 bases sitting between them. Germline-derived CDR1 and CDR2 are LNHNV and YYDKDF (reference sequence). This CDR3 is CATSRQTVSGNTIYF. For the CDR3, the DNA is TGTGCCACCAGCAGACAGACAGTCTCTGGAAACACCATATATTTT. The entire variable domain, with the rest obtained from reference TRBV15 and TRBJ1-3, is as follows: DAMVIQNPRYQVTQFGKPVTLSCSQTLNHNVMYWYQQKSSQAPKLLFHYYDKDFNNEADTPDNFQSRRPNTSFCFLDIRSPGLGDTAMYLCATSRQTVSGNTIYFGEGSWLTVV.

The V and J genes are TRBV11-2 and TRBJ1-3; TRBD1 is a possible D gene (5 bases). The V gene's germline CDR1 is SGHAT and CDR2 FQNNGV. This CDR3 is built from 17 residues. Trimming shortened V by 4 bases and J by 5 bases, and 21 bases separated the two germline ends. CDR3 loop: CASSSTAGIQARNTIYF. As DNA, the CDR3 is TGTGCCAGCAGCTCGACAGCGGGAATACAGGCTAGAAACACCATATATTTT. The full variable domain, completed using reference TRBV11-2 and TRBJ1-3, is EAGVAQSPRYKIIEKRQSVAFWCNPISGHATLYWYQQILGQGPKLLIQFQNNGVVDDSQLPKDRFSAERLKGVDSTLKIQPAKLEDSAVYLCASSSTAGIQARNTIYFGEGSWLTVV.

V usage is TRBV9 and J usage is TRBJ2-3, with 9 bases identical to TRBD2. Per germline, CDR1 SGDLS and CDR2 YYNGEE. The CDR3 covers 16 residues. Trimming removed 3 bases from V and 1 base from J; junction bases left unmatched: 6. In DNA form, the CDR3 reads TGTGCCAGCAGCGGGATTAGCGGGAGTGGCACAGATACGCAGTATTTT. This gives the protein CASSGISGSGTDTQYF.

The chain uses TRBV7-6 and TRBJ1-5; possible D gene TRBD1, 5 bases. The CDR3 consists of 14 residues. The V gene lost 6 bases and the J gene lost 6 bases, with 15 bases spanning the gap. Germline CDR1 and CDR2: SGHVS and FNYEAQ. As DNA, the CDR3 is TGTGCCAGCAGTCCCAGGACGGGGGGTCAGCCCCAGCATTTT. This sequence encodes CASSPRTGGQPQHF.

The CDR3 loop is CASSASSGLRDTQYF. Here the CDR3 DNA reads TGTGCCAGCAGCGCATCTAGCGGGCTAAGGGATACGCAGTATTTT. This sequence joins TRBV9 and TRBJ2-3, with 8 bases matching TRBD2. CDR1 SGDLS and CDR2 YYNGEE come from the germline V gene. V shed 3 bases, J shed 6 bases, and the junction held 9 bases outside the gene matches. This CDR3 contains 15 residues.

The chain uses TRBV4-1 and TRBJ1-3; D is perhaps TRBD1 (6 bases). The CDR3 length is 16 residues. CDR1 is MGHRA and CDR2 is YSYEKL in the germline V gene. V shed 1 base and J shed 3 bases, with 13 bases lying between them. For the CDR3, the DNA is TGCGCCAGCAGCCAAGTATCGGACAGCTTTGGAAACACCATATATTTT. Translated, it gives CASSQVSDSFGNTIYF.

The gene calls are TRBV5-1 and TRBJ2-5; D remains unclear. Germline CDR1 SGHRS, CDR2 YFSETQ. The length of the CDR3 is 13 residues. Trimming took 2 bases from V and 2 from J, leaving 7 bases between them. This CDR3 is CASSLHQQETQYF. Here the CDR3 DNA reads TGCGCCAGCAGCTTACACCAACAAGAGACCCAGTACTTC.

The V call is TRBV14, the J call TRBJ2-7; TRBD2 is a possible D gene (5 bases). V was shortened by 4 bases and J by 6 bases, with 13 bases between the two germline ends. Germline assignment: CDR1 SGHDN and CDR2 FVKESK. This CDR3 is built from 13 residues. This chain's CDR3 is CASSPYLGGEQYF. In DNA form, the CDR3 reads TGTGCCAGCAGCCCTTATCTCGGAGGCGAGCAGTACTTC. The whole variable domain, remainder taken from reference TRBV14 and TRBJ2-7, is EAGVTQFPSHSVIEKGQTVTLRCDPISGHDNLYWYRRVMGKEIKFLLHFVKESKQDESGMPNNRFLAERTGGTYSTLKVQPAELEDSGVYFCASSPYLGGEQYFGPGTRLTVT.

The chain recombines TRBV7-2 with TRBJ2-7, with TRBD2 identical over 10 bases. Germline trimming cut 5 bases from V and 2 bases from J; bases unmatched to any gene: 9. This CDR3 spans 16 amino acids. The germline V gene encodes CDR1 SGHTA and CDR2 FQGNSA. Written as DNA, the CDR3 is TGTGCCAGCAGCACATACCTAGCGGGGGCCCCCTACGAGCAGTACTTC. This sequence encodes CASSTYLAGAPYEQYF.

V usage is TRBV7-9 and J usage is TRBJ2-5; 7 nucleotides match TRBD2. The germline V gene has CDR1 SEHNR and CDR2 FQNEAQ (reference sequence). This CDR3 contains 13 residues. V lost 8 bases, J lost 11 bases, and 14 bases stayed unmatched. CDR3 sequence reads: CASLAVYGFKQYF. CDR3 coding DNA: TGTGCCAGCCTAGCGGTCTACGGCTTCAAGCAGTACTTC. The full variable domain, rest sourced from reference TRBV7-9 and TRBJ2-5, is DTGVSQNPRHKITKRGQNVTFRCDPISEHNRLYWYRQTLGQGPEFLTYFQNEAQLEKSRLLSDRFSAERPKGSFSTLEIQRTEQGDSAMYLCASLAVYGFKQYFGPGTRLLVL.

J is TRBJ2-3 and V is TRBV9; D possibly corresponds to TRBD2 (5 bases). Trimming removed 3 bases at V and 0 bases at J, with 11 bases between. The CDR3 consists of 15 residues. Germline V CDR1 and CDR2: SGDLS, YYNGEE. The DNA for the CDR3 is TGTGCCAGCAGCGCAGAGGGCACAAGCACAGATACGCAGTATTTT. It yields the protein CASSAEGTSTDTQYF.

The chain couples TRBV25-1 to TRBJ1-1; no clear D. Trimming removed 6 bases from V and 1 base from J, with 3 bases in between. Germline loops: CDR1 MGHDK, CDR2 SYGVNS. The CDR3 is 11 amino acids. The CDR3: CASRQNTEAFF. The CDR3 DNA reads TGTGCCAGCAGACAGAACACTGAAGCTTTCTTT.

The V call is TRBV10-3, the J call TRBJ2-1, with TRBD2 identical over 12 bases. Germline CDR1 ENHRY, CDR2 SYGVKD. Germline trimming cut 8 bases from V and 5 bases from J; bases unmatched to any gene: 16. The CDR3 runs 18 residues. The CDR3 DNA is TGTGCCATCTTGGAGGCTAGCGGGAGGGCTGTATTTCACAATGAGCAGTTCTTC. This encodes CAILEASGRAVFHNEQFF.

In DNA form, the CDR3 reads TGTGCCAGCAGTCCCCGTTCGGGAGGTGGCCCCGGGGAGCTGTTTTTT. As protein: CASSPRSGGGPGELFF. The chain couples TRBV6-4 to TRBJ2-2; TRBD2 matches at 7 bases. CDR3 length equals 16 residues. The V gene end was trimmed by 5 bases and the J gene end by 6 bases; junction bases not matched to a gene: 12. Germline V gene lookup returns CDR1 MRHNA and CDR2 SNTAGT.

The chain links TRBV6-1 to TRBJ1-5; D is perhaps TRBD1 (5 bases). The CDR3 has 14 amino acids. Trimming took off 2 bases at V and 6 bases at J, with 11 bases between the two ends. CDR1 is MNHNS, CDR2 SASEGT, per germline. CDR3 DNA: TGTGCCAGCAGTGAAATGGGGGGAACTCAGCCCCAGCATTTT. It codes for CASSEMGGTQPQHF.

The gene calls are TRBV7-9 and TRBJ2-3; the D is unclear. The V and J ends lost 5 bases and 1 base respectively, with 13 bases between them. The CDR3 sequence is 15 residues long. Germline CDR1 is SEHNR and CDR2 is FQNEAQ (reference sequence). CDR3 amino acids: CASSPRQVRTDTQYF. CDR3 coding DNA: TGTGCCAGCAGCCCCCGGCAGGTTCGCACAGATACGCAGTATTTT. The full variable domain, in which reference TRBV7-9 and TRBJ2-3 provide the parts outside the CDR3, is DTGVSQNPRHKITKRGQNVTFRCDPISEHNRLYWYRQTLGQGPEFLTYFQNEAQLEKSRLLSDRFSAERPKGSFSTLEIQRTEQGDSAMYLCASSPRQVRTDTQYFGPGTRLTVL.

The chain carries TRBV13 and TRBJ2-2; a possible D gene is TRBD1 (6 bases). The V end was cut by 0 bases, the J end by 6 bases, with 23 bases between. The CDR3 consists of 19 residues. Germline V CDR1 and CDR2: PRHDT, FYEKMQ (reference sequence). Here the CDR3 reads CASSLGDSWTVSRPGELFF. For the CDR3, the DNA is TGTGCCAGCAGCTTAGGCGATTCGTGGACAGTTTCTCGACCCGGGGAGCTGTTTTTT.

For the CDR3, the DNA is TGTGCCTGGGGGAGAGGCTCAGATACGCAGTATTTT. Protein product: CAWGRGSDTQYF. The gene calls are TRBV30 and TRBJ2-3; D is perhaps TRBD2 (5 bases). Trimming removed 5 bases from V and 4 bases from J, with 10 bases in between. This CDR3 is built from 12 residues. Germline values: CDR1 GTSNPN, CDR2 SVGIG (reference sequence). Supplemented by reference TRBV30 and TRBJ2-3, the full variable domain reads SQTIHQWPATLVQPVGSPLSLECTVEGTSNPNLYWYRQAAGRGLQLLFYSVGIGQISSEVPQNLSASRPQDRQFILSSKKLLLSDSGFYLCAWGRGSDTQYFGPGTRLTVL.